The clone carrying this T cell receptor (beta chain) was found a few times. Its antigen is unidentified. This specimen comes from a study of identical twins. Study outcomes and limitations: Invariant T cells like MAIT and iNKT could partly confound the zero-insertion analyses. Twin-shared out-of-frame alpha sequences showed excess low generation probability. Beta clonotypes that were abundant in cord blood contained fewer insertions, a pattern absent from memory repertoires. Compared with models, monozygotic twins showed more out-of-frame TCR alpha sharing.

Using its own MiXCR run on the 5' RACE reads, TCRdb lists one record per CDR3 protein. The sample lists fewer than 800,000 distinct CDR3 sequences; roughly 6.6% were seen once. In germline, CDR1 is MRHNA, CDR2 SNTAGT. CDR3 length: 16 amino acids. Losses at the gene ends were 0 bases for V and 2 bases for J; bases not matched to a gene: 2. The sample also formed part of further work on yellow fever vaccine responses in identical twins.

The clonotype originates from a woman younger than 30 in good health. The rearrangement links TRBV6-4 to TRBJ2-1, with 9 bases matching TRBD2. The specimen was PBMCs. The CDR3 DNA follows: TGTGCCAGCAGTGACTCTGGCGGGGGGGCCTACAATGAGCAGTTCTTC. It is translated as CASSDSGGGAYNEQFF.